Shown below are 20 T cell receptor beta chains from a single sample sequenced in a study of T-cell reconstitution after alpha-beta-depleted transplantation in children. Unique molecular identifiers were built into the TCRbeta library. TCRdb independently ran MiXCR on the PCR reads; one entry per CDR3 protein. The sample yields about 230,000 distinct CDR3 sequences, 9% to 10% seen once. The sequenced sample was PBMCs from the stem cell graft donor, obtained from the stem cell graft. The receptors here all came from a human donor who donated a stem cell graft to a child with SCID.

This clonotype was recorded at least ten times. This chain connects TRBV7-2 to TRBJ2-3, with a possible D match to TRBD2 (6 bases). Trimming shortened V by 8 bases and J by 1 base, and 10 bases separated the two germline ends. The CDR3 runs 13 residues. Looked up from germline, CDR1 is SGHTA and CDR2 is FQGNSA. CDR3 sequence reads: CASGPGGTDTQYF. The CDR3 DNA sequence: TGTGCCAGCGGACCGGGGGGCACAGATACGCAGTATTTT.

The sample holds a few counts of this clonotype. The V gene is TRBV5-1, the J gene TRBJ2-5; 10 bases match TRBD1. The ends lost 3 bases at V and 5 bases at J; junction bases unmatched: 4. In germline, CDR1 is SGHRS, CDR2 YFSETQ. This CDR3 spans 14 amino acids. CDR3 in amino acids: CASSYGQGEETQYF. The CDR3 bases are TGCGCCAGCAGCTACGGACAGGGGGAGGAGACCCAGTACTTC. Using reference TRBV5-1 and TRBJ2-5 for the parts outside the CDR3, the full variable domain is KAGVTQTPRYLIKTRGQQVTLSCSPISGHRSVSWYQQTPGQGLQFLFEYFSETQRNKGNFPGRFSGRQFSNSRSEMNVSTLELGDSALYLCASSYGQGEETQYFGPGTRLLVL.

This clonotype showed up many times. The chain recombines TRBV5-6 with TRBJ2-5; TRBD2 matches at 7 bases. V shed 5 bases and J 1 base; nucleotides not matched to a gene: 5. CDR3 length: 14 amino acids. Germline lookup yields CDR1 SGHDT and CDR2 YYEEEE. CDR3 amino acids: CASSDWGGQETQYF. Here the CDR3 DNA reads TGTGCCAGCAGTGATTGGGGGGGCCAAGAGACCCAGTACTTC. Based on the CDR3 plus reference TRBV5-6 and TRBJ2-5, the full variable domain is DAGVTQSPTHLIKTRGQQVTLRCSPKSGHDTVSWYQQALGQGPQFIFQYYEEEERQRGNFPDRFSGHQFPNYSSELNVNALLLGDSALYLCASSDWGGQETQYFGPGTRLLVL.

This clonotype was seen ten or more times. The V gene is TRBV5-1, the J gene TRBJ1-1; D not resolved. The CDR3 contains 15 residues. The germline gives CDR1 SGHRS, CDR2 YFSETQ. Trimming took off 3 bases at V and 4 bases at J, with 16 bases between the two ends. The CDR3 sequence: CASSSAPGSGTEAFF. The CDR3 DNA sequence: TGCGCCAGCAGCTCGGCCCCCGGGTCCGGCACTGAAGCTTTCTTT. The full variable domain, its missing parts supplied by reference TRBV5-1 and TRBJ1-1, is KAGVTQTPRYLIKTRGQQVTLSCSPISGHRSVSWYQQTPGQGLQFLFEYFSETQRNKGNFPGRFSGRQFSNSRSEMNVSTLELGDSALYLCASSSAPGSGTEAFFGQGTRLTVV.

This clonotype was recorded at least ten times. The V call is TRBV20-1, the J call TRBJ2-3, with 8 bases that match TRBD2. The length of the CDR3 is 14 residues. Germline CDR1 and CDR2: DFQATT and SNEGSKA (reference sequence). J was trimmed by 5 bases and V by 3 bases; bases with no gene match: 7. In DNA, the CDR3 is TGCAGTGCTAGTCGGGGGGGGGCAGGAGATACGCAGTATTTT. This gives the protein CSASRGGAGDTQYF.

This clonotype came up many times. The chain has TRBV12-3 or TRBV12-4 and TRBJ2-4; TRBD1 matches at 10 bases. V dropped 2 bases and J dropped 9; count of bases not matched to a gene: 4. The CDR3 extends over 14 amino acids. DNA of the CDR3: TGTGCCAGCAGTTTATCGGGACAGGGGCTCATTCAGTACTTC. Protein: CASSLSGQGLIQYF.

In the case of this clonotype: The junction departs from the called germline gene at one end, perhaps through a read error. The chain has TRBV19 and TRBJ2-1, with 9 bases that match TRBD1. Germline CDR1 and CDR2: LNHDA and SQIVND (reference sequence). The CDR3 runs 20 residues. In DNA, the CDR3 is TGTGCCAGTAGTGGGTTTGGGGGACAGGGAGGGTGGTCGTACAGCAATGAGCAGCTCTTC. It is translated as CASSGFGGQGGWSYSNEQLF.

Ten or more counts support this clonotype. The chain employs TRBV12-3 or TRBV12-4 and TRBJ1-3; no clear D gene. The CDR3 runs 14 residues. Trimming pared 3 bases from V and 3 bases from J, leaving 9 bases between. CDR3 region: CASSLEGYGNTIYF. The CDR3 coding sequence is TGTGCCAGCAGTTTGGAAGGTTATGGAAACACCATATATTTT.

This clonotype was seen repeatedly, ten times or more. This chain uses TRBV2 with TRBJ2-1, with TRBD1 identical over 11 bases. Germline V gene data show CDR1 as SNHLY and CDR2 as FYNNEI. CDR3 length: 15 residues. With 4 bases clipped from V and 2 bases from J, the junction kept 1 base outside the gene matches. The CDR3 is CASSGDRGAYNEQFF. DNA of the CDR3: TGTGCCAGCAGTGGGGACAGGGGGGCCTACAATGAGCAGTTCTTC.

This chain connects TRBV5-5 to TRBJ1-2; perhaps TRBD1 as D (5 bases). The V end was cut by 0 bases, the J end by 4 bases, with 13 bases between. Germline V gene sequence: CDR1 SGHKS, CDR2 YYEKEE (reference sequence). This CDR3 spans 15 amino acids. The CDR3 sequence is CASSLAVNTGYGYTF. The CDR3 DNA is TGTGCCAGCAGCTTGGCCGTGAATACAGGCTATGGCTACACCTTC.

This clonotype was counted ten times or more. The chain links TRBV7-2 to TRBJ2-3; 9 nucleotides match TRBD2. The CDR3 spans 17 residues. J gave up 2 bases and V 4 bases, and 10 bases lay outside the gene matches. Germline values: CDR1 SGHTA, CDR2 FQGNSA. Here the CDR3 DNA reads TGTGCCAGCAGCTCGACCCTAGCGGGGTCCATCACAGATACGCAGTATTTT. Residues: CASSSTLAGSITDTQYF.

There are many counts of this clonotype. The J gene is TRBJ1-2, the V gene TRBV7-2; 8 nucleotides line up with TRBD1. V gave up 2 bases and J gave up 11 bases; unmatched junction bases: 4. The CDR3 covers 12 residues. The germline gives CDR1 SGHTA, CDR2 FQGNSA. As DNA, the CDR3 is TGTGCCAGCAGCTTACCCAGGGGGCGGTACACCTTC. This codes for CASSLPRGRYTF.

This clonotype showed up many times. This chain uses TRBV7-8 with TRBJ2-1, with TRBD2 matching 7 bases. Looked up from germline, CDR1 is SGHVS and CDR2 is FQNEAQ. With 4 bases clipped from V and 0 bases from J, the junction kept 12 bases outside the gene matches. This CDR3 has 18 amino acids. CDR3 DNA sequence: TGTGCCAGCAGCTCGCCGACCTCTAGCGGTAGCTCCTACAATGAGCAGTTCTTC. Residues: CASSSPTSSGSSYNEQFF. Full variable domain (missing parts from reference TRBV7-8 and TRBJ2-1): GAGVSQSPRYKVAKRGQDVALRCDPISGHVSLFWYQQALGQGPEFLTYFQNEAQLDKSGLPSDRFFAERPEGSVSTLKIQRTQQEDSAVYLCASSSPTSSGSSYNEQFFGPGTRLTVL.

This clonotype was seen many times. The chain is built from TRBV2 and TRBJ2-1; a possible D gene is TRBD1 (6 bases). Germline loops: CDR1 SNHLY, CDR2 FYNNEI. The CDR3 sequence is 15 residues long. Trimming stripped 6 bases from V and 0 bases from J, with 12 bases between. CDR3 in amino acids: CASRARGYSYNEQFF. In DNA, the CDR3 is TGTGCCAGCAGGGCCAGGGGTTACTCCTACAATGAGCAGTTCTTC.

The chain links TRBV10-3 to TRBJ2-5; D unclear. There are 12 residues in the CDR3. Germline-derived CDR1 and CDR2 are ENHRY and SYGVKD. With 4 bases removed from V and 9 bases from J, the gap between germline ends came to 12 bases. CDR3 in DNA: TGTGCCATCAGTGGCACTTTAGGGCCCCAGTACTTC. This codes for CAISGTLGPQYF.

This clonotype has at least ten counts. CDR3 sequence: CSARGASGSTDTQYF. DNA for the CDR3: TGCAGTGCTAGAGGGGCTAGCGGGAGCACAGATACGCAGTATTTT. This chain connects TRBV20-1 to TRBJ2-3; TRBD2 matches at 8 bases. With V trimmed by 1 base and J by 0 bases, 3 bases remained unmatched. CDR3 length equals 15 residues. Per germline, CDR1 DFQATT and CDR2 SNEGSKA (reference sequence).

A single count supports this clonotype. A much larger clone differs from this one at a single base, so this may be a read error. The chain is built from TRBV11-2 and TRBJ1-1; D gene uncertain. Germline loops: CDR1 SGHAT, CDR2 FQNNGV. This CDR3 has 15 residues. Here the CDR3 DNA reads TGTGTCAGCAGCGACCCTTACTTGATGAACACTGAAGCTTTCTTT. The encoded protein is CVSSDPYLMNTEAFF. Drawing the rest from reference TRBV11-2 and TRBJ1-1, the complete variable domain is EAGVAQSPRYKIIEKRQSVAFWCNPISGHATLYWYQQILGQGPKLLIQFQNNGVVDDSQLPKDRFSAERLKGVDSTLKIQPAKLEDSAVYLCVSSDPYLMNTEAFFGQGTRLTVV.

This clonotype was observed at least ten times. The V call is TRBV20-1, the J call TRBJ2-7; D is undetermined. This CDR3 has 11 residues. The V gene's germline CDR1 is DFQATT and CDR2 SNEGSKA (reference sequence). Trimming left V 1 base short and J 5 bases short, with 6 bases between. The CDR3: CSARALNEQYF. CDR3 in DNA: TGCAGTGCTAGAGCGTTGAACGAGCAGTACTTC.

This clonotype was seen at least ten times. The chain is built from TRBV5-1 and TRBJ2-7; 8 nucleotides line up with TRBD1. The CDR3 totals 13 residues. V shed 4 bases and J 6 bases; nucleotides not matched to a gene: 6. The V gene's germline CDR1 is SGHRS and CDR2 YFSETQ. The CDR3 spells CASSAMTGVEQYF. The CDR3 DNA sequence: TGCGCCAGCAGCGCAATGACAGGGGTCGAGCAGTACTTC.

There are many counts of this clonotype. This rearrangement joins TRBV20-1 to TRBJ2-3; the D gene could be TRBD1 or TRBD2 (6 bases each). Looked up from germline, CDR1 is DFQATT and CDR2 is SNEGSKA (reference sequence). V was trimmed by 1 base and J by 6 bases, leaving 8 bases between them. The length of the CDR3 is 12 residues. For the CDR3, the DNA is TGCAGTGCTAGAGTAGGGGGGGATACGCAGTATTTT. Its translation: CSARVGGDTQYF.